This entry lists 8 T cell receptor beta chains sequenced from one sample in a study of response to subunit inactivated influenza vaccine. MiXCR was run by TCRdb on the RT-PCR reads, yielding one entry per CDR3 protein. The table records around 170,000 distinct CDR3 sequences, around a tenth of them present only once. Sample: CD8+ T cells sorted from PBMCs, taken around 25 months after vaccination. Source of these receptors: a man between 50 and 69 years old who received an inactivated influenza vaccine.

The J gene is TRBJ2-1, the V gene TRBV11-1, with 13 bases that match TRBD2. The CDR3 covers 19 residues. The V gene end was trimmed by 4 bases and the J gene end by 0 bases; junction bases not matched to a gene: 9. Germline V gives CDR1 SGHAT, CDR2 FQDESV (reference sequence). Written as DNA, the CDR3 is TGTGCCAGCAGCTCTCAATTGGGGACTAGCGGGGTCTCCTACAATGAGCAGTTCTTC. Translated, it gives CASSSQLGTSGVSYNEQFF. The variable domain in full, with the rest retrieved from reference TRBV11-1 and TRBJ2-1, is EAEVAQSPRYKITEKSQAVAFWCDPISGHATLYWYRQILGQGPELLVQFQDESVVDDSQLPKDRFSAERLKGVDSTLKIQPAELGDSAMYLCASSSQLGTSGVSYNEQFFGPGTRLTVL.

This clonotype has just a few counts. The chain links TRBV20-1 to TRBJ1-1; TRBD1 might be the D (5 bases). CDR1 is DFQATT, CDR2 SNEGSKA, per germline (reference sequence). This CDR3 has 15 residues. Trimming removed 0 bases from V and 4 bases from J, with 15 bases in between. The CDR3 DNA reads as TGCAGTGCTAGAGATTTAGAGTCAGGGTCCACTGAAGCTTTCTTT. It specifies CSARDLESGSTEAFF.

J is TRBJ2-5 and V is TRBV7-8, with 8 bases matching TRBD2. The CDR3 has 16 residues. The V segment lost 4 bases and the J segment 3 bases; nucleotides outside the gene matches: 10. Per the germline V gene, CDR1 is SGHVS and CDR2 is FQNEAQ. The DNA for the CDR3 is TGTGCCAGCAGCTCCCTTTTTAGCGGGGCAGAAGAGACCCAGTACTTC. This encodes CASSSLFSGAEETQYF.

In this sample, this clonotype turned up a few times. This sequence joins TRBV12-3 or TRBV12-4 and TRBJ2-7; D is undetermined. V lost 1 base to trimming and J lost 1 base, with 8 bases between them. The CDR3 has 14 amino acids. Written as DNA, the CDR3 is TGTGCCAGCAGTTTAGGTCTAGAGTCCTACGAGCAGTACTTC. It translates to CASSLGLESYEQYF.

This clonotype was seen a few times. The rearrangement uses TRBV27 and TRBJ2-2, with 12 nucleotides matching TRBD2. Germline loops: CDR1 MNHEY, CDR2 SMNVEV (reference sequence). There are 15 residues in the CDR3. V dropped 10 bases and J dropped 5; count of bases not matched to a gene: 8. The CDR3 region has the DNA TGTGCCACTTCACTAGCGGGGGGTATGACCGGGGAGCTGTTTTTT. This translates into CATSLAGGMTGELFF.

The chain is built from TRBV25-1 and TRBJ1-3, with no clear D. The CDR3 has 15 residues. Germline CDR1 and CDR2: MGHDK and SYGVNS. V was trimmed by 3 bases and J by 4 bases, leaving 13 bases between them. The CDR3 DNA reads TGTGCCAGCAGTGAGGGTGGCGACCTGGGAAACACCATATATTTT. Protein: CASSEGGDLGNTIYF.

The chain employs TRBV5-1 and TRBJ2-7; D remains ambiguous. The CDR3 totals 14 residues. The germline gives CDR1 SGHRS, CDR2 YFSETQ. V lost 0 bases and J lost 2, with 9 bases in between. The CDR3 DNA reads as TGCGCCAGCAGCTTGGTGTACGCAGCCTACGAGCAGTACTTC. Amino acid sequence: CASSLVYAAYEQYF.

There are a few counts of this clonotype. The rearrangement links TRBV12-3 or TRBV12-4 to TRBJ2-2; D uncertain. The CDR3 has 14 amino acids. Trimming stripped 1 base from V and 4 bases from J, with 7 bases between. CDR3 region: CASSLVESTGELFF. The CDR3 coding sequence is TGTGCCAGCAGTTTAGTCGAGAGCACCGGGGAGCTGTTTTTT.